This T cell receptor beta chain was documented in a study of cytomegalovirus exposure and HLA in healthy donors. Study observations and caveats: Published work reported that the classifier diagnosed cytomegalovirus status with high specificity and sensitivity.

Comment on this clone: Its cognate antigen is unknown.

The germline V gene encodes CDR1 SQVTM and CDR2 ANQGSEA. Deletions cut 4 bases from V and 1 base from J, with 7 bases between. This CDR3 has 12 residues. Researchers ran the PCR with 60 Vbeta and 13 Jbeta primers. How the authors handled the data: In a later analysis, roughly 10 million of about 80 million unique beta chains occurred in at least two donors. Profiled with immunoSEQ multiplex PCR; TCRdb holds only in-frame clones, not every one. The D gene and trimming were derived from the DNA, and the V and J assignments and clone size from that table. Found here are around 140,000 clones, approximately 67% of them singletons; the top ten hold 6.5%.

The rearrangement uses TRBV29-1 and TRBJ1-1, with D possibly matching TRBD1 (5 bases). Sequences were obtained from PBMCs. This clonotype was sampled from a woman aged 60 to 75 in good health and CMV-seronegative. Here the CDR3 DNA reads TGCAGCGTTGCCAGGGCGAACACTGAAGCTTTCTTT. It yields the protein CSVARANTEAFF.